Listed below are T cell receptor beta chains from one sample, sequenced in a study of long-term antiretroviral therapy in people with HIV. Measured with immunoSEQ multiplex PCR; TCRdb has only the in-frame clones, and not every one. The sample records 38,000 or so clones, about 94% being singletons. This sample comprised unsorted PBMCs, obtained around 9.2 years after starting antiretroviral therapy. Receptor source: a man between 25 and 39 years old with HIV. Both conserved end residues are part of each CDR3. A D gene is named only where the DNA matches it firmly. Expanded clones get a size class; other rows say once, few or many, or leave the size out.

d_call j_call clone_size v_call cdr3_nt cdr3_aa
NA TRBJ2-7 once TRBV5-1 TGCGCCAGCTCCGAGACCGGGGGGCGCGTGAAGTACGAGCAGTACTTC CASSETGGRVKYEQYF
NA TRBJ2-5 NA TRBV28 TGTGCCACCGCCTCCCTTGGGCTTGGACAAGAGACCCAGTACTTC CATASLGLGQETQYF
NA TRBJ1-1 NA TRBV5-1 TGCGCCAGCAGCTCAGGAACAGTCATCATGAACACTGAAGCTTTCTTT CASSSGTVIMNTEAFF
NA TRBJ2-1 NA TRBV6-1 TGTGCCAGCAGGTTTTTGGGGGGGGCGAACAATGAGCAGTTCTTC CASRFLGGANNEQFF
NA TRBJ1-1 NA TRBV27 TGTGCCAGCAGTCACTGGTCGGGGGGGATGGGGAACACTGAAGCTTTCTTT CASSHWSGGMGNTEAFF
NA TRBJ2-2 once TRBV2 TGTGCCAGCAGCGGGACAATTATAACCGGGGAGCTGTTTTTT CASSGTIITGELFF
TRBD1 TRBJ2-1 NA TRBV6-1 TGTGCCAGCAGTGAAGGCGGGACAGGGGGGCATGAGCAGTTCTTC CASSEGGTGGHEQFF
NA TRBJ1-5 once TRBV15 TGTGCCACCAGCAGAGATCAGGCGCCAGGTCAGCCCCAGCATTTT CATSRDQAPGQPQHF
NA TRBJ2-1 NA TRBV18 TGTGCCAGCTCATCAGGGTTGGAGCAGTTCTTC CASSSGLEQFF
NA TRBJ1-5 NA TRBV19 TGTGCCAGTAGTATAGCTCAGGGACCCCGGCAGCCCCAGCATTTT CASSIAQGPRQPQHF
NA TRBJ1-5 NA TRBV19 TGTGCCAGCATTCATAACCAAGGGGGGTTTGGCAATCAGCCCCAGCATTTT CASIHNQGGFGNQPQHF
NA TRBJ1-4 once TRBV6-4 TGTGCCAGCAGACCGACAGCAGCGGACCCAAATGAAAAACTGTTTTTT CASRPTAADPNEKLFF